This T cell receptor (beta chain) came from a study of blood T cell dynamics during melanoma immunotherapy (dated by TCRdb to 2019 to 2021). Broadly, across the study: The patients had metastatic melanoma and were given first-line pembrolizumab or nivolumab plus ipilimumab as standard of care in the United Kingdom. Peripheral T cell receptor repertoires of metastatic melanoma patients were profiled before and after one cycle of checkpoint inhibitor therapy to find early correlates of response. A training cohort was formed from consecutive patients, and a further independent group of patients from the same centre was pooled into an external validation set.

Cut back by 1 base and 5 bases, the V and J ends lie 3 bases apart. The germline V gene supplies CDR1 MNHEY and CDR2 SVGAGI. The CDR3 runs 12 residues from the cysteine to the phenylalanine. Kept here is only the CDR3 DNA, which spans 36 bases and is read in frame from base 1. A fixed 350 ng of DNA was loaded for every bulk PBMC sample. TCR beta CDR3 sequences were amplified from genomic DNA using the immunoSEQ TCRb Assay kit according to manufacturer instructions. The KAPA Library Quantification Kit for Illumina platforms was used to quantify pooled libraries by qPCR. Pooled libraries were clustered at roughly 0.55-1.1 pM and sequenced on an Illumina NextSeq 500. From the authors' description of their analysis: TCR data were analyzed using immunoSEQ ANALYZER and the R LymphoSeq package. A rearrangement efficiency score was calculated as productive divided by the sum of productive and non-productive CDR3 sequences. Within each patient, timepoints were compared pairwise for clonality, measured with the Gini coefficient, and for diversity, measured with the Renyi index at alpha=1. In LymphoSeq, clonal relatedness was computed with an edit distance of 3 and repertoire similarity was computed with the Bhattacharyya coefficient. To classify response, a linear discriminant analysis based on week-3 changes in clonality and diversity was built with the R MASS and caret packages. TCRdb stores this immuneACCESS table with in-frame sequences only. Part of the clones is absent; in the studies checked, under half of the shortfall reflects unresolved V genes, and no reason is known for the rest. D and trimming come from the DNA, and the V and J calls and clone size come from that table. In this sample the table shows 10,000 to 13,000 clones, 84% of which occur a single time. The ten largest clones represent about 16% of the sample.

As for this clone: The target of this receptor is not known. Base quality data are lacking; no much larger clone is found one base away.

What this sample's time point label stands for: week 3, after first cycle of checkpoint inhibitor. Blood samples were collected before treatment (T0) and at week 3 (W3), after the first cycle of checkpoint blockade. Except for two patients with rapid clinical progression, response was assessed 12 weeks after the first infusion by RECIST 1.1; disease control meant complete response, partial response or stable disease. Patients with prior systemic cancer treatment, concomitant immunosuppressant therapy or synchronous other active malignancies were excluded. TCR beta was sequenced in both bulk PBMC and plasma cell-free DNA in order to track circulating cells as well as T cell turnover. Lymphoprep and SepMate tubes were used to isolate PBMC from blood, and red cell lysis was then performed. QIAamp DNA Blood Mini kits were used to extract DNA from both PBMC and sorted T cell subsets. General findings and caveats noted by the study authors: Patients who later achieved disease control showed a bifurcated PBMC repertoire reorganization at W3, with increased clonality or increased diversity, unlike progressors. The relatively small sample size was acknowledged as potentially limiting generalization of the results. The study was unable to establish whether the T cell clones driving the repertoire changes were melanoma-specific or instead reflected general immune activation.

This TCR was recovered from a human donor with melanoma. The chain employs TRBV6-5 and TRBJ2-1, with the D gene call left open. The source was blood, collected from a patient treated with checkpoint blockade. The nucleotide sequence reads TGTGCCAGCAGTTACTTGAACAATGAGCAGTTCTTC. Its translation reads: CASSYLNNEQFF.